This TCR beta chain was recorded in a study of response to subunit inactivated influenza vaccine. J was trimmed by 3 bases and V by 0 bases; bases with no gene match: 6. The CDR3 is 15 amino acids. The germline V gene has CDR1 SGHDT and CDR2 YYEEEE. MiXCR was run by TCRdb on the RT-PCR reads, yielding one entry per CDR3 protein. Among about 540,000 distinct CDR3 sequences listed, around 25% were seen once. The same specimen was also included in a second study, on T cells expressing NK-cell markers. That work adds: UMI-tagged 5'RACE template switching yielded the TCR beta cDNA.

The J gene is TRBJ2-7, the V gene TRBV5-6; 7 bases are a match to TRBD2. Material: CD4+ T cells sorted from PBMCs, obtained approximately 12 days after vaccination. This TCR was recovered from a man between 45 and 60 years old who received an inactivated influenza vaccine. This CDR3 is CASSLDRGERYEQYF. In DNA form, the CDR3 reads TGTGCCAGCAGCTTGGACCGGGGGGAACGCTACGAGCAGTACTTC.